These 28 T cell receptor beta chains came from one sample sequenced in a study of blood T cell repertoires in COVID-19. The data were produced by immunoSEQ multiplex PCR, yet TCRdb's version contains in-frame clones alone and is incomplete. The repertoire holds roughly 250,000 clones, approximately 80% seen once, with 9.6% in the top ten. Material: peripheral blood. The source of these receptors is a woman older than 75 with acute or convalescent COVID-19.

The chain has TRBV3-1 (or the pseudogene TRBV3-2) and TRBJ1-1; TRBD1 is a possible D gene (5 bases). Germline V gene lookup returns CDR1 LGHDT and CDR2 YNNKEL (reference sequence). There are 15 residues in the CDR3. V lost 4 bases and J lost 1, with 13 bases in between. The DNA of the CDR3 is TGTGCCAGCAGCCCATGGGGGGGGTCGAACACTGAAGCTTTCTTT. This codes for CASSPWGGSNTEAFF.

This rearrangement joins TRBV6-6 to TRBJ1-5; D possibly corresponds to TRBD1 (5 bases). Germline V lookup: CDR1 MNHNY, CDR2 SVGAGI (reference sequence). Trimming removed 2 bases at V and 3 bases at J, with 8 bases between. This CDR3 region has 14 residues. The CDR3 loop reads CASSYRGLNQPQHF. In nucleotides, the CDR3 is TGTGCCAGCAGTTACAGGGGCCTCAATCAGCCCCAGCATTTT.

J is TRBJ2-1 and V is TRBV29-1; 10 bases agree with TRBD1. From germline, CDR1 is SQVTM and CDR2 ANQGSEA. Trimming removed 6 bases from V and 6 bases from J; junction bases left unmatched: 5. This CDR3 spans 13 amino acids. The CDR3 DNA sequence: TGCAGCGTGACGACAGGGGGCCGCAATGAGCAGTTCTTC. Its translation is CSVTTGGRNEQFF.

V is TRBV27 and J is TRBJ1-5, with 8 bases lining up with TRBD1. The germline CDR1 and CDR2 sequences are MNHEY and SMNVEV (reference sequence). V shed 5 bases and J 7 bases; nucleotides not matched to a gene: 7. This CDR3 is 14 amino acids long. CDR3 DNA: TGTGCCAGCAGTAATCAGGGGGCGTGGCAGCCCCAGCATTTT. This sequence encodes CASSNQGAWQPQHF.

The chain combines TRBV9 with TRBJ2-7, with 12 bases identical to TRBD2. J was trimmed by 12 bases and V by 5 bases; bases with no gene match: 12. The germline CDR1 and CDR2 sequences are SGDLS and YYNGEE. The CDR3 runs to 14 residues. The CDR3 reads CASSPWASGGAGYF. CDR3 nucleotides: TGTGCCAGCAGTCCCTGGGCTAGCGGGGGGGCCGGGTACTTC.

The table lists this clone with a count of one. The rearrangement uses TRBV7-9 and TRBJ1-5, with 8 bases aligning to TRBD1. The CDR3 length is 15 residues. CDR1 and CDR2 from the germline V gene are SEHNR and FQNEAQ (reference sequence). Trimming took 4 bases from V and 1 from J; bases not matched to a gene: 3. The CDR3 sequence: CASSSTGVSNQPQHF. The DNA of the CDR3 is TGTGCCAGCAGCTCGACAGGGGTAAGCAATCAGCCCCAGCATTTT. The variable domain in full, completed from reference TRBV7-9 and TRBJ1-5, reads DTGVSQNPRHKITKRGQNVTFRCDPISEHNRLYWYRQTLGQGPEFLTYFQNEAQLEKSRLLSDRFSAERPKGSFSTLEIQRTEQGDSAMYLCASSSTGVSNQPQHFGDGTRLSIL.

This chain links TRBV28 with TRBJ1-5; D ambiguous. This CDR3 contains 15 residues. Germline V gives CDR1 MDHEN, CDR2 SYDVKM. Between the trimmed V and J ends, which lost 5 bases and 1 base, there was a span of 12 bases. Here the CDR3 DNA reads TGTGCCAGCAGTCCCCCCGACACCAGCAATCAGCCCCAGCATTTT. Translation gives CASSPPDTSNQPQHF.

The sample holds a few counts of this clone. The chain joins TRBV7-8 to TRBJ1-5, with 9 positions matching TRBD1. Germline CDR1 SGHVS, CDR2 FQNEAQ. The junction had 8 bases not matched to a gene; V was cut back by 5 bases and J by 9 bases. The length of the CDR3 is 14 residues. The chain's CDR3 is CASSVQGAAGPQHF. The DNA for the CDR3 is TGTGCCAGCAGCGTACAGGGGGCGGCTGGGCCCCAGCATTTT. Full variable domain (remainder filled in from reference TRBV7-8 and TRBJ1-5): GAGVSQSPRYKVAKRGQDVALRCDPISGHVSLFWYQQALGQGPEFLTYFQNEAQLDKSGLPSDRFFAERPEGSVSTLKIQRTQQEDSAVYLCASSVQGAAGPQHFGDGTRLSIL.

This clone was observed a handful of times. This CDR3 is CASSSRSGGDNSPLHF. The DNA for the CDR3 is TGTGCCAGCAGCTCCCGATCGGGAGGGGATAATTCACCCCTCCACTTT. The chain couples TRBV7-9 to TRBJ1-6, with a weak D call TRBD1 (5 bases). The ends were cut back, 4 bases at V and 5 bases at J, with 15 bases in the middle. Germline V gives CDR1 SEHNR, CDR2 FQNEAQ (reference sequence). The CDR3 is 16 amino acids.

This sequence joins TRBV3-1 (or the pseudogene TRBV3-2) and TRBJ1-1, with D unclear. V lost 1 base, J lost 1 base, and 7 bases lay in between. In germline, CDR1 is LGHDT, CDR2 YNNKEL (reference sequence). The CDR3 has 14 residues. DNA for the CDR3: TGTGCCAGCAGCCAAGGGGCAGCGAACACTGAAGCTTTCTTT. It is translated as CASSQGAANTEAFF.

V usage is TRBV18 and J usage is TRBJ2-7; weak D call: TRBD1 (6 bases). CDR1 and CDR2 from the germline V gene are KGHSH and LQKENI. This CDR3 spans 16 amino acids. V was cut by 4 bases and J by 4 bases, with 20 bases left in between. The CDR3 sequence: CASSQTGIPLRYEQYF. DNA for the CDR3: TGTGCCAGCTCACAAACAGGGATACCCCTTCGTTACGAGCAGTACTTC.

The chain uses TRBV20-1 and TRBJ1-1; tentative D call: TRBD1 (5 bases). The CDR3 extends over 11 amino acids. Trimming took 7 bases from V and 2 from J, leaving 8 bases between them. The germline gives CDR1 DFQATT, CDR2 SNEGSKA (reference sequence). CDR3 nucleotide sequence: TGCAGTGTCGACAGTAACACTGAAGCTTTCTTT. This encodes CSVDSNTEAFF.

This clone turned up a few times. The CDR3 DNA reads TGCGCCAGCAGCCCCGGGACTTTCGACTCTGGAAACACCATATATTTT. Translation gives CASSPGTFDSGNTIYF. The V gene is TRBV5-1, the J gene TRBJ1-3; a possible D gene is TRBD1 (5 bases). Germline V gives CDR1 SGHRS, CDR2 YFSETQ. This CDR3 region has 16 residues. V dropped 4 bases and J dropped 0 bases, with 14 bases sitting between them.

There are a few counts of this clone. This chain connects TRBV7-9 to TRBJ1-3, with 7 nucleotides matching TRBD1. The V gene's germline CDR1 is SEHNR and CDR2 FQNEAQ (reference sequence). The CDR3 sequence is 16 residues long. J lost 1 base, V lost 5 bases, and 8 bases had no gene match. The CDR3 region has the DNA TGTGCCAGCAGCCCCAGGACAGGTCATTCTGGAAACACCATATATTTT. Protein: CASSPRTGHSGNTIYF.

The genes are TRBV5-6 and TRBJ2-3; 7 bases match TRBD2. The CDR3 is 15 residues long. Germline CDR1 and CDR2: SGHDT and YYEEEE. Losses at the gene ends were 7 bases for V and 0 bases for J; bases not matched to a gene: 8. CDR3 DNA: TGTGCCAGCGGCAAGCTGGGGGGGAGCACAGATACGCAGTATTTT. This codes for CASGKLGGSTDTQYF.

The chain couples TRBV6-6 to TRBJ2-5; TRBD1 agrees at 8 bases. This CDR3 is built from 14 residues. Germline V gene data show CDR1 as MNHNY and CDR2 as SVGAGI (reference sequence). With 2 bases clipped from V and 4 bases from J, the junction kept 3 bases outside the gene matches. The CDR3 sequence: CASSYTGGVETQYF. In DNA form, the CDR3 reads TGTGCCAGCAGTTACACAGGGGGTGTAGAGACCCAGTACTTC.

The chain has TRBV28 and TRBJ1-5; 8 bases map to TRBD1. V gave up 6 bases and J gave up 5 bases; unmatched junction bases: 3. Per germline, CDR1 MDHEN and CDR2 SYDVKM. The CDR3 consists of 13 residues. DNA for the CDR3: TGTGCCAGCAGCTGGGGACAGGATCAGCCCCAGCATTTT. Its translation is CASSWGQDQPQHF.

The chain carries TRBV28 and TRBJ1-5, with 9 bases lining up with TRBD1. V lost 8 bases and J lost 5; bases outside the gene matches: 4. The V gene's germline CDR1 is MDHEN and CDR2 SYDVKM. The CDR3 is 13 amino acids. The CDR3 protein is CASQGQGDQPQHF. The CDR3 coding sequence is TGTGCCAGCCAGGGACAGGGAGATCAGCCCCAGCATTTT.

The rearrangement joins TRBV2 to TRBJ2-6; maybe TRBD1 (6 bases). This CDR3 region has 17 residues. V gave up 6 bases and J gave up 0 bases, with 15 bases separating them. Looked up from germline, CDR1 is SNHLY and CDR2 is FYNNEI. CDR3 DNA: TGTGCCAGCAGGGAACAGGGTGGCAGCTCTGGGGCCAACGTCCTGACTTTC. Translating gives CASREQGGSSGANVLTF.

The CDR3 bases are TGTGCCAGCCAAAAGGGACAGGGCAATCAGCCCCAGCATTTT. This sequence encodes CASQKGQGNQPQHF. V and J are TRBV2 and TRBJ1-5, with 8 bases lining up with TRBD1. CDR1 and CDR2 (germline): SNHLY, FYNNEI. V lost 8 bases to trimming and J lost 2 bases; unmatched junction nucleotides: 5. The length of the CDR3 is 14 residues. The complete variable domain, with remaining parts taken from reference TRBV2 and TRBJ1-5, reads EPEVTQTPSHQVTQMGQEVILRCVPISNHLYFYWYRQILGQKVEFLVSFYNNEISEKSEIFDDQFSVERPDGSNFTLKIRSTKLEDSAMYFCASQKGQGNQPQHFGDGTRLSIL.

The chain employs TRBV28 and TRBJ1-1; D is possibly TRBD1 (5 bases). Germline CDR1 is MDHEN and CDR2 is SYDVKM. The CDR3 is 13 residues long. V was trimmed by 4 bases and J by 6 bases, leaving 12 bases between them. The CDR3 DNA reads TGTGCCAGCAGTTGCCAGGGTTGTGCTGAAGCTTTCTTT. This codes for CASSCQGCAEAFF.

The chain uses TRBV2 and TRBJ1-2; 12 bases are a match to TRBD1. With V trimmed by 5 bases and J by 8 bases, 6 bases remained unmatched. Per the germline V gene, CDR1 is SNHLY and CDR2 is FYNNEI. The CDR3 extends over 14 amino acids. This CDR3 is CASSPGQGAWGYTF. Written as DNA, the CDR3 is TGTGCCAGCAGTCCGGGACAGGGGGCTTGGGGCTACACCTTC.

This chain uses TRBV5-1 with TRBJ1-1; D is uncertain. The germline V gene encodes CDR1 SGHRS and CDR2 YFSETQ. With 4 bases removed from V and 0 bases from J, the gap between germline ends came to 10 bases. CDR3 length equals 14 residues. The CDR3 nucleotides are TGCGCCAGCAGCCTAGATACGGTGAACACTGAAGCTTTCTTT. Protein product: CASSLDTVNTEAFF.

V and J are TRBV2 and TRBJ2-3; 12 bases are a match to TRBD2. Trimming at V came to 4 bases and at J to 0 bases, leaving 2 bases not matched to a gene. The CDR3 spans 16 residues. Germline CDR1 and CDR2: SNHLY and FYNNEI. CDR3 region: CASSGGTSGSTDTQYF. As DNA, the CDR3 is TGTGCCAGCAGTGGCGGGACTAGCGGGAGCACAGATACGCAGTATTTT.

The chain joins TRBV28 to TRBJ2-7; TRBD1 matches at 12 bases. After removal of 5 bases from V and 7 bases from J, the junction contained 12 bases not matched to a gene. Germline loops: CDR1 MDHEN, CDR2 SYDVKM. The CDR3 loop spans 16 amino acids. The CDR3 region is CASSPPPGQGAGEQYF. CDR3 nucleotide sequence: TGTGCCAGCAGTCCTCCACCGGGACAGGGGGCAGGTGAGCAGTACTTC.

V gene TRBV2 combines with J gene TRBJ1-5; 7 bases map to TRBD1. After removal of 0 bases from V and 7 bases from J, the junction contained 6 bases not matched to a gene. CDR1 and CDR2 (germline): SNHLY, FYNNEI. The CDR3 covers 15 residues. The CDR3 sequence is CASSEAGQKSQPQHF. CDR3 bases: TGTGCCAGCAGTGAAGCGGGACAGAAGAGCCAGCCCCAGCATTTT.

The rearrangement links TRBV5-6 to TRBJ1-2; TRBD1 might be the D (5 bases). The CDR3 contains 13 residues. V shed 3 bases and J shed 8 bases, with 14 bases lying between them. Per the germline V gene, CDR1 is SGHDT and CDR2 is YYEEEE. The CDR3, as DNA: TGTGCCAGCAGCTCGGGACGGAGGGACGGCTACACCTTC. Protein product: CASSSGRRDGYTF.

V is TRBV11-1 and J is TRBJ1-1, with D tentatively TRBD1 (6 bases). This CDR3 comprises 14 residues. Deletions cut 2 bases from V and 2 bases from J, with 9 bases between. Germline CDR1 SGHAT, CDR2 FQDESV (reference sequence). CDR3 nucleotide sequence: TGTGCCAGCAGCTTATGGGGGCCTAACACTGAAGCTTTCTTT. This codes for CASSLWGPNTEAFF.